This T cell receptor (beta chain) is from a study of OX40 agonist ivuxolimab in advanced cancers. General observations from the study: At doses 0.1 to 3.0 mg/kg, CD4+ and CD8+ clones expanded. CD8+ T cells averaged more expanded clones than CD4+.

Per the germline V gene, CDR1 is SGHRS and CDR2 is YFSETQ. V shed 4 bases and J 3 bases; nucleotides not matched to a gene: 8. There are 17 residues in the CDR3. Sequenced by immunoSEQ multiplex PCR; TCRdb stores in-frame clones only, minus some. This table holds fewer than 85,000 clones, roughly nine tenths found once. In its sample, this clone was seen a few times. Its target is not known. The J gene is TRBJ1-3, the V gene TRBV5-1; TRBD1 agrees at 12 bases. The sequences come from CD4+ or CD8+ T cells sorted from blood, collected in a trial of the OX40 agonist ivuxolimab. The origin of this receptor is an adult with an advanced solid tumor such as melanoma, head and neck, liver or kidney cancer. Written as DNA, the CDR3 is TGCGCCAGCAGCAGGGGGACAGGGGGCGCGGATGGAAACACCATATATTTT. Translated: CASSRGTGGADGNTIYF.